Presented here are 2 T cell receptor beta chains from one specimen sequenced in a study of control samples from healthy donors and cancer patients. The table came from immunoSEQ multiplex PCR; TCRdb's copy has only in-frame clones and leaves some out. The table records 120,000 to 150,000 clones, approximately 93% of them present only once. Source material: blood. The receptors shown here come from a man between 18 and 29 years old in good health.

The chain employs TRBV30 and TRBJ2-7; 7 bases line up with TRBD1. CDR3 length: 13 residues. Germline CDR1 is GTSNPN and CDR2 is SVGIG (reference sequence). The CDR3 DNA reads TGTGCTTCCATCCGGGACAGTGCCTACGAGCAGTACTTC. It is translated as CASIRDSAYEQYF.

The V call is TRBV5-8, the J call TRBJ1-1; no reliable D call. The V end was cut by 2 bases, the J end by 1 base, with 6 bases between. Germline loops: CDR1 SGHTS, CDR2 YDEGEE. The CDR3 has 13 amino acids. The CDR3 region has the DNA TGTGCCAGCAGCTTATCGCCGAACACTGAAGCTTTCTTT. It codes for CASSLSPNTEAFF.